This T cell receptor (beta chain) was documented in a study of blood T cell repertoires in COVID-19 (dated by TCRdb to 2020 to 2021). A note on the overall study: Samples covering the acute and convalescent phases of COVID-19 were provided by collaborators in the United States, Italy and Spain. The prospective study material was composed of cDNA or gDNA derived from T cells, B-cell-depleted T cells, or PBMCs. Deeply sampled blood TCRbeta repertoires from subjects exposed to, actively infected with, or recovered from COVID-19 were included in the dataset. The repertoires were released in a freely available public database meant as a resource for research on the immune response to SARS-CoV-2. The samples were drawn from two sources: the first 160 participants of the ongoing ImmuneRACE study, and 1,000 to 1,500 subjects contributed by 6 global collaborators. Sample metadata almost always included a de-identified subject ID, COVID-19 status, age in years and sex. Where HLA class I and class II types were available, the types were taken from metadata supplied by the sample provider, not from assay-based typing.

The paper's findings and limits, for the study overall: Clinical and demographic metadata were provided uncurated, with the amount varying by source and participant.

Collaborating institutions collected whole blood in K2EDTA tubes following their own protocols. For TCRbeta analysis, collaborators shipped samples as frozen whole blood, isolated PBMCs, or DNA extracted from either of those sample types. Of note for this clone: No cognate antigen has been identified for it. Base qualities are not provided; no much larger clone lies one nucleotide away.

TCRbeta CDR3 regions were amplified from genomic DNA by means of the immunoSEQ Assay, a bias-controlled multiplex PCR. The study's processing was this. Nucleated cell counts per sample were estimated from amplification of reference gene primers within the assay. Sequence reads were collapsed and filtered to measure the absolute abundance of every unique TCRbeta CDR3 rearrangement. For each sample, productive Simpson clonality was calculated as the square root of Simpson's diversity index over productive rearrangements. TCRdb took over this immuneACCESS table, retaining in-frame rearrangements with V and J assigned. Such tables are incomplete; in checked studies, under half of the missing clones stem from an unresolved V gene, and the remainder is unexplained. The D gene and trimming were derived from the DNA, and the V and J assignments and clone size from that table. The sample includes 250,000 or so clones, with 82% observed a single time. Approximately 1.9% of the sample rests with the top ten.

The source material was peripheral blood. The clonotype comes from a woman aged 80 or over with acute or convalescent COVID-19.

The CDR3 has the sequence CASSPGLAGVPEQFF. The sequenced DNA: TGTGCCAGCAGCCCGGGACTAGCGGGAGTCCCTGAGCAGTTCTTC. The chain was built from TRBV11-3 and TRBJ2-1; 14 junctional bases match TRBD2. The CDR3 sequence holds 15 residues, the cysteine and phenylalanine included. This entry keeps only the CDR3 DNA: 45 bases, framed from base 1. V and J are trimmed by 5 bases and 9 bases, and the gene matches miss 6 bases of the junction. CDR1 and CDR2 are drawn from the germline V gene: SGHNT, YENEEA.